This entry lists 26 T cell receptor beta chains sequenced from one sample in a study of beta chain features in type 1 diabetes. Study results and limitations: All four CD4+ subsets from Type 1 diabetes patients carried moderately but significantly shorter TCRB CDR3s.

The isolated RNA, all of it, was reverse transcribed, so expressed TCRB transcripts were what got sequenced. Method: immunoSEQ multiplex PCR; TCRdb's copy keeps in-frame clones and lacks some. The sample yields approximately 600,000 clones, around 11% seen once. Their recognized antigens are unknown. What was sequenced was naive CD4+ T cells from blood. These receptors came from a man aged 30-40 years with type 1 diabetes.

This clone was seen only a few times. This sequence joins TRBV7-2 and TRBJ1-4, with TRBD1 as a possible D gene (5 bases). Trimming took off 5 bases at V and 2 bases at J, with 9 bases between the two ends. CDR1 and CDR2 from the germline V gene are SGHTA and FQGNSA. The CDR3 runs to 14 residues. The CDR3 nucleotides are TGTGCCAGCAGCCCCGGGGGGACTAATGAAAAACTGTTTTTT. Amino acid sequence: CASSPGGTNEKLFF.

The table lists this clone with a few counts. The chain links TRBV29-1 to TRBJ2-1; 8 nucleotides agree with TRBD2. V dropped 5 bases and J dropped 3; count of bases not matched to a gene: 3. Germline V CDR1 and CDR2: SQVTM, ANQGSEA. The CDR3 consists of 13 residues. CDR3 loop: CSVKRGGYNEQFF. The CDR3 DNA sequence: TGCAGCGTTAAACGGGGGGGCTACAATGAGCAGTTCTTC.

The chain recombines TRBV7-2 with TRBJ2-2; D not certain. Trimming cost V 7 bases and J 5 bases, with 11 bases left between them. Per the germline V gene, CDR1 is SGHTA and CDR2 is FQGNSA. This CDR3 contains 13 residues. The DNA for the CDR3 is TGTGCCAGCAACCCACCCGGGACCGGGGAGCTGTTTTTT. It is translated as CASNPPGTGELFF.

The chain recombines TRBV4-3 with TRBJ1-2; TRBD1 might be the D (6 bases). Trimming took 0 bases from V and 4 from J, leaving 15 bases between them. CDR1 and CDR2 from the germline V gene are LGHNA and YSLEER. The CDR3 contains 16 residues. CDR3 nucleotides: TGCGCCAGCAGCCAAGACACAGGGTCCCCAGGCTATGGCTACACCTTC. It yields the protein CASSQDTGSPGYGYTF.

This clone was recorded a few times. The chain is built from TRBV6-6 and TRBJ2-3; D could derive from TRBD1 or TRBD2 (7 bases each). Germline assignment: CDR1 MNHNY and CDR2 SVGAGI (reference sequence). The CDR3 contains 16 residues. The V end lost 7 bases, the J end lost 2 bases, and 19 bases lay between the germline ends. The CDR3 nucleotides are TGTGCCAGCATCAGGGGGTCTAGCGGAAACACAGATACGCAGTATTTT. It is translated as CASIRGSSGNTDTQYF.

This clone was observed a few times. The chain combines TRBV25-1 with TRBJ2-1, with D unclear. CDR3 length equals 13 residues. The germline CDR1 and CDR2 sequences are MGHDK and SYGVNS. Trimming removed 4 bases from V and 2 bases from J, with 6 bases in between. The CDR3: CASSAPTYNEQFF. The CDR3 bases are TGTGCCAGCAGTGCCCCCACCTACAATGAGCAGTTCTTC.

As to this clone: This specimen includes other DNA sequences encoding the same CDR3. This sequence joins TRBV20-1 and TRBJ2-5; TRBD1 agrees at 7 bases. Germline V gene sequence: CDR1 DFQATT, CDR2 SNEGSKA (reference sequence). The CDR3 totals 10 residues. V shed 6 bases and J 5 bases; nucleotides not matched to a gene: 0. In DNA, the CDR3 is TGCAGTGCCAGGGGGGAGACCCAGTACTTC. Amino acid sequence: CSARGETQYF.

This clone was seen more than once but under ten times. The chain employs TRBV29-1 and TRBJ1-3; 8 bases are a match to TRBD1. This CDR3 is 13 amino acids long. V gave up 6 bases and J gave up 4 bases; unmatched junction bases: 5. The germline gives CDR1 SQVTM, CDR2 ANQGSEA. CDR3 sequence: CSVETGVGNTIYF. DNA of the CDR3: TGCAGCGTAGAGACAGGGGTCGGAAACACCATATATTTT.

This clone showed up just a few times. This chain uses TRBV4-3 with TRBJ1-2, with TRBD1 matching 9 bases. There are 18 residues in the CDR3. J lost 1 base, V lost 2 bases, and 11 bases had no gene match. Germline CDR1 is LGHNA and CDR2 is YSLEER. For the CDR3, the DNA is TGCGCCAGCAGCCAACATTCTCCGGGACAGGGTGTTAACTATGGCTACACCTTC. As protein: CASSQHSPGQGVNYGYTF.

This chain uses TRBV7-9 with TRBJ1-2; no firm D call. V dropped 5 bases and J dropped 5 bases, with 9 bases sitting between them. The germline CDR1 and CDR2 sequences are SEHNR and FQNEAQ (reference sequence). This CDR3 is built from 12 residues. CDR3 bases: TGTGCCAGCAGCATTGACACGTATGGCTACACCTTC. Its protein product is CASSIDTYGYTF.

The chain employs TRBV29-1 and TRBJ2-5; D possibly corresponds to TRBD2 (6 bases). This CDR3 is 15 amino acids long. From germline, CDR1 is SQVTM and CDR2 ANQGSEA. V was cut by 4 bases and J by 1 base, with 16 bases left in between. CDR3 sequence (DNA): TGCAGCGTTGGGTATCTTGCGGGGATCCAAGAGACCCAGTACTTC. Its protein product is CSVGYLAGIQETQYF.

This chain uses TRBV7-6 with TRBJ2-5; 7 positions match TRBD1. With V trimmed by 5 bases and J by 5 bases, 11 bases remained unmatched. CDR3 size: 15 residues. CDR1 is SGHVS, CDR2 FNYEAQ, per germline. The CDR3 region is CASSPPDRPGETQYF. The CDR3 nucleotides read TGTGCCAGCAGCCCCCCGGACAGGCCTGGGGAGACCCAGTACTTC.

The V gene is TRBV9, the J gene TRBJ2-1; D is possibly TRBD2 (6 bases). Germline V gene lookup returns CDR1 SGDLS and CDR2 YYNGEE. The CDR3 has 14 amino acids. V lost 5 bases and J lost 7, with 16 bases in between. CDR3 sequence (DNA): TGTGCCAGCAGGAGCGGCGGGGAGGCGAATGAGCAGTTCTTC. This gives the protein CASRSGGEANEQFF. Full variable domain (remainder filled in from reference TRBV9 and TRBJ2-1): DSGVTQTPKHLITATGQRVTLRCSPRSGDLSVYWYQQSLDQGLQFLIQYYNGEERAKGNILERFSAQQFPDLHSELNLSSLELGDSALYFCASRSGGEANEQFFGPGTRLTVL.

The V and J genes are TRBV14 and TRBJ1-4; TRBD1 matches at 7 bases. Trimming at V came to 4 bases and at J to 4 bases, leaving 6 bases not matched to a gene. The CDR3 is made up of 15 amino acids. Germline lookup yields CDR1 SGHDN and CDR2 FVKESK. DNA for the CDR3: TGTGCCAGCAGCCGCCCGGGACAGATTAATGAAAAACTGTTTTTT. This codes for CASSRPGQINEKLFF.

This clone was observed a handful of times. This chain links TRBV13 with TRBJ2-7, with 10 bases aligning to TRBD1. This CDR3 has 17 amino acids. The V gene's germline CDR1 is PRHDT and CDR2 FYEKMQ (reference sequence). V lost 5 bases to trimming and J lost 5 bases; unmatched junction nucleotides: 15. CDR3 in DNA: TGTGCCAGCAGCCAGGTCTTCCGGGACAGGGGTACCCACGAGCAGTACTTC. It encodes CASSQVFRDRGTHEQYF.

This clone turned up a few times. This sequence joins TRBV9 and TRBJ1-1, with 9 bases matching TRBD1. The length of the CDR3 is 12 residues. Germline CDR1 and CDR2: SGDLS and YYNGEE. With 3 bases clipped from V and 7 bases from J, the junction kept 1 base outside the gene matches. DNA of the CDR3: TGTGCCAGCAGCGCGGACAGGGGTGAAGCTTTCTTT. Protein sequence: CASSADRGEAFF. The whole variable domain, remainder taken from reference TRBV9 and TRBJ1-1, is DSGVTQTPKHLITATGQRVTLRCSPRSGDLSVYWYQQSLDQGLQFLIQYYNGEERAKGNILERFSAQQFPDLHSELNLSSLELGDSALYFCASSADRGEAFFGQGTRLTVV.

This rearrangement joins TRBV6-6 to TRBJ1-1; D is unresolved. The germline V and J ends were trimmed by 2 bases and 7 bases, with 8 bases remaining between them. Germline-derived CDR1 and CDR2 are MNHNY and SVGAGI (reference sequence). The CDR3 has 12 residues. CDR3 in DNA: TGTGCCAGCAGTTACGAAAACGTTGAAGCTTTCTTT. This sequence encodes CASSYENVEAFF.

The chain carries TRBV4-3 and TRBJ1-2; 12 bases line up with TRBD1. There are 16 residues in the CDR3. CDR1 is LGHNA and CDR2 is YSLEER in the germline V gene. The V and J ends lost 4 bases and 8 bases, in that order; junction bases with no gene match: 11. CDR3 nucleotide sequence: TGCGCCAGCAGCCTGGGACAGGGGGCTGTCAATGTAGGCTACACCTTC. It encodes CASSLGQGAVNVGYTF.

The CDR3 loop is CASSRDSSSETQYF. In DNA form, the CDR3 reads TGCGCCAGCAGCCGGGACAGCAGTTCGGAGACCCAGTACTTC. The V call is TRBV4-1, the J call TRBJ2-5; 7 nucleotides align to TRBD1. This CDR3 spans 14 amino acids. Germline V gene data show CDR1 as MGHRA and CDR2 as YSYEKL. Trimming took 4 bases from V and 5 from J; bases not matched to a gene: 7.

The chain links TRBV6-5 to TRBJ1-2, with 8 bases aligning to TRBD1. Germline V CDR1 and CDR2: MNHEY, SVGAGI. Trimming took 4 bases from V and 4 from J; bases not matched to a gene: 5. This CDR3 has 14 amino acids. CDR3 bases: TGTGCCAGCAGTTCAGGACAGGGCGGCTATGGCTACACCTTC. This encodes CASSSGQGGYGYTF.

This clone appeared a few times. V usage is TRBV7-6 and J usage is TRBJ1-1, with a weak D call TRBD1 (6 bases). The CDR3 loop spans 17 amino acids. From germline, CDR1 is SGHVS and CDR2 FNYEAQ. Trimming took 5 bases from V and 10 from J, leaving 29 bases between them. CDR3 bases: TGTGCCAGCAGCCTCCCTAGGGCAGGGGAAAACCGAGGGGGAGCTTTCTTT. Residues: CASSLPRAGENRGGAFF. The full variable domain, completed using reference TRBV7-6 and TRBJ1-1, is GAGVSQSPRYKVTKRGQDVALRCDPISGHVSLYWYRQALGQGPEFLTYFNYEAQQDKSGLPNDRFSAERPEGSISTLTIQRTEQRDSAMYRCASSLPRAGENRGGAFFGQGTRLTVV.

V gene TRBV30 combines with J gene TRBJ2-1; TRBD2 matches at 9 bases. Germline CDR1 is GTSNPN and CDR2 is SVGIG (reference sequence). Unmatched junction bases numbered 5, after V lost 2 bases and J lost 0 bases. CDR3 length: 16 residues. CDR3 loop: CAWSIPTSGSYNEQFF. The CDR3 DNA reads TGTGCCTGGAGTATCCCGACTAGCGGCTCCTACAATGAGCAGTTCTTC.

In this sample, this clone turned up a few times. V usage is TRBV30 and J usage is TRBJ1-4; unclear D gene. Between the trimmed V and J ends, which lost 0 bases and 8 bases, there was a span of 7 bases. The germline CDR1 and CDR2 sequences are GTSNPN and SVGIG (reference sequence). The CDR3 is 12 amino acids. CDR3 nucleotide sequence: TGTGCCTGGAGTGTCCATCAGGAAAAACTGTTTTTT. It encodes CAWSVHQEKLFF.

The V and J genes are TRBV7-8 and TRBJ2-1; either TRBD1 or TRBD2 may fit D (6 bases each). The V end was cut by 0 bases, the J end by 0 bases, with 9 bases between. CDR1 is SGHVS, CDR2 FQNEAQ, per germline. CDR3 size: 16 residues. CDR3 nucleotides: TGTGCCAGCAGCTTAGCAGGGGGGACCTCCTACAATGAGCAGTTCTTC. Its translation: CASSLAGGTSYNEQFF.

This clone came up a few times. The rearrangement joins TRBV14 to TRBJ1-2, with D possibly TRBD1 on 5 matching bases. The CDR3 loop spans 13 amino acids. The V gene lost 1 base and the J gene lost 8 bases, with 11 bases spanning the gap. CDR1 is SGHDN, CDR2 FVKESK, per germline. The CDR3: CASSQVRGVGYTF. In DNA, the CDR3 is TGTGCCAGCAGCCAAGTGCGAGGGGTCGGCTACACCTTC.

J is TRBJ2-6 and V is TRBV4-2; D is possibly TRBD2 (5 bases). CDR1 and CDR2 (germline): LGHNA, YNFKEQ. The CDR3 runs 17 residues. V lost 0 bases and J 3 bases, leaving 12 bases between the germline ends. The CDR3 sequence is CASSQDRSGGGANVLTF. Written as DNA, the CDR3 is TGTGCCAGCAGCCAAGATCGGTCCGGAGGTGGGGCCAACGTCCTGACTTTC.